This T cell receptor (beta chain) comes out of a study of cytomegalovirus exposure and HLA in healthy donors. In the study overall: Approximately 85 million unique TCRs from HLA-typed donors were held in an early data release.

Per germline, CDR1 KGHSH and CDR2 LQKENI. CDR3 length equals 17 residues. Trimming at V came to 3 bases and at J to 4 bases, leaving 9 bases not matched to a gene. As to this clone: No antigen is known for it.

Regarding the study as a whole: Later analysis placed DRB1 highest and HLA-C lowest in TCR association rates, which differed by HLA locus. Most TCRs appeared rarely, but some public TCRs recurred in many donors.

With 60 Vbeta and 13 Jbeta primers, the PCR was carried out. This table comes from immunoSEQ multiplex PCR, and its TCRdb copy is limited to in-frame clones, with some not included. This sample's table has over 70,000 clones. The rearrangement links TRBV18 to TRBJ2-2; TRBD1 agrees at 9 bases. The source of this sequence is a woman in her thirties or forties in good health and CMV-seropositive. Sequencing was done on a sample of PBMCs. CDR3 residues: CASSPSTGGFGTGELFF. The CDR3 DNA is TGTGCCAGCTCACCGTCGACAGGGGGGTTCGGCACCGGGGAGCTGTTTTTT.